A single sample is the source of the 15 T cell receptor beta chains below, sequenced in a study of T cells in Graves' hyperthyroidism and ophthalmopathy. RNA transcripts yielded amplified TCR beta CDR3 regions. Carried out on the TCR CDR3, a first-round RT-PCR used the HTBI primer set. From the multiplex PCR reads, TCRdb called clonotypes with MiXCR, one entry per CDR3 protein. This sample has about 290,000 distinct CDR3 sequences, with roughly an eighth found just once. The sequenced sample was blood. All receptors come from a woman in her forties with Graves' hyperthyroidism.

This clonotype was counted ten times or more. The gene calls are TRBV20-1 and TRBJ1-4; D unclear. This CDR3 spans 15 amino acids. Germline CDR1 reads DFQATT; CDR2 reads SNEGSKA (reference sequence). Trimming took off 0 bases at V and 7 bases at J, with 15 bases between the two ends. As DNA, the CDR3 is TGCAGTGCTAGAGAAGCCGCTATCCTCGGTGAAAAACTGTTTTTT. It translates to CSAREAAILGEKLFF.

The V and J genes are TRBV28 and TRBJ1-4, with 9 bases aligning to TRBD1. The CDR3 consists of 15 residues. Unmatched junction bases numbered 10, after V lost 6 bases and J lost 8 bases. Germline lookup yields CDR1 MDHEN and CDR2 SYDVKM. This chain's CDR3 is CASSISQGAGEKLFF. In DNA, the CDR3 is TGTGCCAGCAGCATATCACAGGGGGCCGGGGAAAAACTGTTTTTT. Combining the CDR3 with reference TRBV28 and TRBJ1-4 gives the whole variable domain DVKVTQSSRYLVKRTGEKVFLECVQDMDHENMFWYRQDPGLGLRLIYFSYDVKMKEKGDIPEGYSVSREKKERFSLILESASTNQTSMYLCASSISQGAGEKLFFGSGTQLSVL.

This chain uses TRBV20-1 with TRBJ2-1; no reliable D call. The CDR3 consists of 12 residues. V was cut by 4 bases and J by 4 bases, with 8 bases left in between. Germline CDR1 reads DFQATT; CDR2 reads SNEGSKA (reference sequence). CDR3 in amino acids: CSATGGYNEQFF. Here the CDR3 DNA reads TGCAGTGCTACTGGCGGTTACAATGAGCAGTTCTTC.

This clonotype was found many times. This chain joins TRBV20-1 and TRBJ1-2; the D gene is possibly TRBD1 (6 bases). Germline assignment: CDR1 DFQATT and CDR2 SNEGSKA (reference sequence). Between the trimmed V and J ends, which lost 6 bases and 7 bases, there was a span of 24 bases. The CDR3 spans 15 residues. The CDR3 bases are TGCAGTGCCCATCCACCATTAACAGGGTTGAGTGGCTACACCTTC. It is translated as CSAHPPLTGLSGYTF.

This clonotype has more than one count but fewer than ten. The chain employs TRBV19 and TRBJ1-1; weak D call: TRBD1 (6 bases). Deletions cut 6 bases from V and 8 bases from J, with 16 bases between. The V gene's germline CDR1 is LNHDA and CDR2 SQIVND (reference sequence). The CDR3 runs to 13 residues. The CDR3 loop is CASSPLLGGEAFF. The CDR3 bases are TGTGCCAGTAGCCCGTTACTGGGGGGCGAAGCTTTCTTT. The full variable domain, its missing parts supplied by reference TRBV19 and TRBJ1-1, is DGGITQSPKYLFRKEGQNVTLSCEQNLNHDAMYWYRQDPGQGLRLIYYSQIVNDFQKGDIAEGYSVSREKKESFPLTVTSAQKNPTAFYLCASSPLLGGEAFFGQGTRLTVV.

The sample holds many counts of this clonotype. V gene TRBV6-1 combines with J gene TRBJ1-2; TRBD1 matches at 9 bases. Germline V gene lookup returns CDR1 MNHNS and CDR2 SASEGT. V was pared by 11 bases and J by 4 bases, with 8 bases of the junction left unmatched. The CDR3 length is 13 residues. The CDR3 region is CASSEDRGYGYTF. The CDR3 DNA follows: TGTGCCTCCTCGGAGGACAGGGGCTATGGCTACACCTTC.

This clonotype was detected a few times. V usage is TRBV12-3 or TRBV12-4 and J usage is TRBJ1-3, with 9 bases fitting TRBD1. The CDR3 contains 14 residues. The junction had 2 bases not matched to a gene; V was cut back by 8 bases and J by 0 bases. CDR3 DNA sequence: TGTGCCAGCGGGGACAGGGCCTCTGGAAACACCATATATTTT. It translates to CASGDRASGNTIYF.

This clonotype was observed at least ten times. The chain joins TRBV6-1 to TRBJ1-2; D unclear. Germline values: CDR1 MNHNS, CDR2 SASEGT. Trimming took off 6 bases at V and 8 bases at J, with 7 bases between the two ends. The CDR3 runs to 10 residues. Here the CDR3 reads CASSGRGYTF. The CDR3 bases are TGTGCCAGCAGCGGGCGCGGCTACACCTTC.

This clonotype was observed at least ten times. The chain links TRBV5-8 to TRBJ1-5; tentative D call: TRBD1 (5 bases). CDR3 length: 15 amino acids. Trimming took off 0 bases at V and 3 bases at J, with 10 bases between the two ends. CDR1 SGHTS and CDR2 YDEGEE come from the germline V gene. The CDR3 bases are TGTGCCAGCAGCTTGGCGGGACGGTTCAATCAGCCCCAGCATTTT. Translation gives CASSLAGRFNQPQHF.

The table lists this clonotype with many counts. CDR3 coding DNA: TGTGCCAGCAGTTTAACGACAGGTTCTTCCTACGAGCAGTACTTC. This gives the protein CASSLTTGSSYEQYF. The gene calls are TRBV28 and TRBJ2-7, with a possible D match to TRBD1 (6 bases). The CDR3 length is 15 residues. The V end lost 2 bases, the J end lost 1 base, and 12 bases lay between the germline ends. Germline values: CDR1 MDHEN, CDR2 SYDVKM.

Many counts were recorded for this clonotype. The V gene is TRBV7-9, the J gene TRBJ2-3; D not certain. The CDR3 extends over 15 amino acids. The V gene's germline CDR1 is SEHNR and CDR2 FQNEAQ (reference sequence). V lost 3 bases and J lost 0, with 10 bases in between. The chain's CDR3 is CASSFPGTSTDTQYF. CDR3 sequence (DNA): TGTGCCAGCAGCTTCCCCGGAACTAGCACAGATACGCAGTATTTT.

In its sample, this clonotype was seen many times. The chain has TRBV15 and TRBJ2-1, with 12 bases lining up with TRBD2. Germline lookup yields CDR1 LNHNV and CDR2 YYDKDF (reference sequence). The CDR3 runs 20 residues. V trimming: 1 base; J trimming: 4 bases; junction bases outside the gene matches: 14. CDR3 loop: CATSRVGLAGILPLYNEQFF. The DNA for the CDR3 is TGTGCCACCAGCAGAGTCGGACTAGCGGGAATACTTCCCCTTTACAATGAGCAGTTCTTC.

This clonotype has ten or more counts. The V and J genes are TRBV20-1 and TRBJ2-7; TRBD2 matches 10 bases. Germline lookup yields CDR1 DFQATT and CDR2 SNEGSKA (reference sequence). This CDR3 region has 19 residues. J was trimmed by 0 bases and V by 0 bases; bases with no gene match: 14. CDR3 bases: TGCAGTGCTAGAGACGCTCTAAACCCGACTAGCGGGCCCTCCTACGAGCAGTACTTC. Translation: CSARDALNPTSGPSYEQYF.

The sample holds many counts of this clonotype. The chain couples TRBV11-2 to TRBJ2-2, with D possibly TRBD2 on 7 matching bases. The V and J ends lost 2 bases and 2 bases respectively, with 12 bases between them. In germline, CDR1 is SGHAT, CDR2 FQNNGV. The CDR3 loop spans 16 amino acids. The CDR3 here is CASSLLAGANTGELFF. CDR3 nucleotide sequence: TGTGCCAGCAGCTTACTGGCGGGGGCCAACACCGGGGAGCTGTTTTTT.

Note on this clonotype: A much larger clone sits a single nucleotide away, making a read error possible. The rearrangement links TRBV9 to TRBJ2-7; D not resolved. The ends were cut back, 4 bases at V and 0 bases at J, with 11 bases in the middle. Germline CDR1 reads SGDLS; CDR2 reads YYNGEE. The CDR3 covers 14 residues. CDR3 sequence: CASSLDWSSYEQYF. The CDR3 DNA is TGTGCCAGCAGCTTAGACTGGAGCTCCTACGAGCAGTACTTC.